The 12 T cell receptor beta chains listed next were all sequenced from one sample in a study of T cells in Graves' hyperthyroidism and ophthalmopathy (dated by TCRdb to between 2018 and 2021). The library came from multiplex PCR. Instrument on record: Illumina HiSeq 2000. The TCR beta CDR3 regions were amplified from RNA transcripts. A first-round RT-PCR of the TCR CDR3 used the HTBI primer set with the Qiagen OneStep RT-PCR kit. Clones were called with MiXCR by TCRdb after fastp trimmed the public reads at Q25, and only in-frame beta chains were retained. CDR3 protein duplicates are merged, each entry listing the most common genes and DNA. Counted in this sample were nearly 250,000 distinct CDR3 sequences; about 25% of them appeared once. In total, the top ten clones hold roughly a third of the sample. The specimen was blood. These receptors all come from a woman in her forties with Graves' ophthalmopathy.

This rearrangement joins TRBV28 to TRBJ2-3; 11 positions agree with TRBD2. J lost 2 bases, V lost 5 bases, and 6 bases had no gene match. There are 16 residues in the CDR3. Germline V gene sequence: CDR1 MDHEN, CDR2 SYDVKM. CDR3 in amino acids: CASSLAGGVNTDTQYF. The CDR3 DNA reads TGTGCCAGCAGTCTAGCGGGAGGCGTGAACACAGATACGCAGTATTTT.

The V and J genes are TRBV28 and TRBJ2-7; D call uncertain. V was cut by 5 bases and J by 7 bases, with 9 bases left in between. This CDR3 is 11 amino acids long. CDR1 and CDR2 (germline): MDHEN, SYDVKM. CDR3 residues: CASSGPKEQYF. CDR3 DNA: TGTGCCAGCAGTGGTCCGAAGGAGCAGTACTTC.

The sample holds many counts of this clonotype. The chain recombines TRBV28 with TRBJ1-5, with D tentatively TRBD1 (5 bases). The length of the CDR3 is 16 residues. Germline-derived CDR1 and CDR2 are MDHEN and SYDVKM. Trimming left V 3 bases short and J 3 bases short, with 15 bases between. CDR3 residues: CASSFRWQGLNQPQHF. CDR3 DNA sequence: TGTGCCAGCAGTTTCAGGTGGCAGGGCCTCAATCAGCCCCAGCATTTT.

In its sample, this clonotype was seen many times. The rearrangement links TRBV16 to TRBJ1-1, with 7 bases that match TRBD1. Germline loops: CDR1 KGHSY, CDR2 FQNENV. This CDR3 contains 15 residues. V lost 2 bases, J lost 4 bases, and 7 bases stayed unmatched. CDR3 loop: CASSQEMTGPTEAFF. Written as DNA, the CDR3 is TGTGCCAGCAGCCAAGAGATGACAGGGCCCACTGAAGCTTTCTTT.

This clonotype was counted at least ten times. The rearrangement links TRBV6-2 or TRBV6-3 to TRBJ2-2; a possible D gene is TRBD2 (6 bases). Germline values: CDR1 MNHEY, CDR2 SVGEGT. This CDR3 has 16 amino acids. V dropped 6 bases and J dropped 0 bases, with 14 bases sitting between them. In DNA form, the CDR3 reads TGTGCCAGCAGCTACGGGCGGGGATCGAACACCGGGGAGCTGTTTTTT. It encodes CASSYGRGSNTGELFF.

The V gene is TRBV12-3 or TRBV12-4, the J gene TRBJ1-2; D perhaps matches TRBD1 (6 bases). V was shortened by 6 bases and J by 0 bases, with 11 bases between the two germline ends. The CDR3 consists of 14 residues. CDR3 sequence: CASRYRASNYGYTF. For the CDR3, the DNA is TGTGCCAGCAGGTACAGGGCCTCTAACTATGGCTACACCTTC.

This clonotype came up many times. This rearrangement joins TRBV12-3 or TRBV12-4 to TRBJ2-2; 8 bases agree with TRBD2. CDR3 length: 15 residues. The V gene end was trimmed by 4 bases and the J gene end by 4 bases; junction bases not matched to a gene: 5. The CDR3 reads CASSSRTSITGELFF. The CDR3 coding sequence is TGTGCCAGCAGTTCGAGGACTAGCATCACCGGGGAGCTGTTTTTT.

The genes are TRBV28 and TRBJ1-2, with D perhaps matching TRBD1 (5 bases). Germline V gene data show CDR1 as MDHEN and CDR2 as SYDVKM. V was shortened by 2 bases and J by 4 bases, with 11 bases between the two germline ends. The CDR3 extends over 14 amino acids. CDR3 region: CASSLGQGAYGYTF. CDR3 in DNA: TGTGCCAGCAGTTTAGGCCAGGGCGCCTATGGCTACACCTTC.

This clonotype was counted ten times or more. J is TRBJ1-2 and V is TRBV6-1; D is unclear. The germline gives CDR1 MNHNS, CDR2 SASEGT. CDR3 length: 17 residues. The ends were cut back, 1 base at V and 5 bases at J, with 20 bases in the middle. The CDR3 here is CASSEVSPDGLIYGYTF. Written as DNA, the CDR3 is TGTGCCAGCAGTGAAGTAAGTCCGGACGGGCTCATATATGGCTACACCTTC.

This clonotype was seen ten or more times. The chain joins TRBV30 to TRBJ1-6; TRBD1 aligns across 7 bases. This CDR3 has 14 residues. The V gene end was trimmed by 0 bases and the J gene end by 7 bases; junction bases not matched to a gene: 3. The germline V gene encodes CDR1 GTSNPN and CDR2 SVGIG (reference sequence). The CDR3 reads CAWSVAQGNSPLHF. The CDR3 nucleotides read TGTGCCTGGAGTGTGGCACAGGGGAATTCACCCCTCCACTTT. Based on the CDR3 plus reference TRBV30 and TRBJ1-6, the full variable domain is SQTIHQWPATLVQPVGSPLSLECTVEGTSNPNLYWYRQAAGRGLQLLFYSVGIGQISSEVPQNLSASRPQDRQFILSSKKLLLSDSGFYLCAWSVAQGNSPLHFGNGTRLTVT.

The gene calls are TRBV5-1 and TRBJ2-2; D call uncertain. CDR3 size: 15 residues. Trimming left V 5 bases short and J 4 bases short, with 15 bases between. CDR1 is SGHRS and CDR2 is YFSETQ in the germline V gene. The CDR3 DNA follows: TGCGCCAGCAGGCCCCAAGGTACGAGCACCGGGGAGCTGTTTTTT. Translating it yields CASRPQGTSTGELFF.

The table lists this clonotype with many counts. This chain joins TRBV28 and TRBJ1-2; 7 bases agree with TRBD1. After removal of 5 bases from V and 8 bases from J, the junction contained 5 bases not matched to a gene. The CDR3 is 12 amino acids. CDR1 and CDR2 (germline): MDHEN, SYDVKM. CDR3 loop: CASSIPGQGYTF. In DNA form, the CDR3 reads TGTGCCAGCAGTATACCGGGACAGGGCTACACCTTC.